Reported below is one T cell receptor (beta chain). CDR1 is MNHEY and CDR2 is SMNVEV in the germline V gene (reference sequence). CDR3 length: 16 residues. V was clipped by 5 bases and J by 3 bases; unmatched bases: 12. The sample belongs to a study of blood T cell repertoires in COVID-19. Study context: Donors in the United States, Italy and Spain gave samples during acute or convalescent COVID-19.

The repertoire was sequenced with immunoSEQ multiplex PCR; TCRdb's copy has only in-frame clones and lacks some. The sample lists a few hundred thousand clones, roughly 91% occurring once. Sequenced material: peripheral blood. This TCR derives from a woman aged 40 to 50 who had recovered from COVID-19. The chain recombines TRBV27 with TRBJ1-2; 7 positions agree with TRBD1. In DNA form, the CDR3 reads TGTGCCAGCAGTCCCCAGACAGGGCCGTGGGACTATGGCTACACCTTC. It yields the protein CASSPQTGPWDYGYTF.